The T cell receptor (beta chain) under discussion was sequenced for a study of blood T cell repertoires in COVID-19. Study context: Acute and convalescent COVID-19 samples came from the United States, Italy and Spain. Sources were T cells, B-cell-depleted T cells, or PBMCs; the material itself was cDNA or gDNA.

The CDR3 has 13 residues. Germline CDR1 LNHDA, CDR2 SQIVND (reference sequence). Original methodology: Amplification of reference gene primers provided the estimated nucleated cell counts. The protocol was immunoSEQ multiplex PCR, while the TCRdb copy is restricted to in-frame clones and leaves out a portion. V, J and clone size derive from that table, while D and trimming were established from the DNA sequence. The sample gives about 73,000 clones, 84% of which show up once; 28% is in the top ten. Notes on this clone: The junction and the germline gene differ at one end; a read error may be behind it.

The material sequenced was peripheral blood. The genes are TRBV19 and TRBJ2-5; possible D gene TRBD2, 5 bases. The receptor's source is a human donor in a cohort sampled during active COVID-19. The CDR3 loop is CASSTGSQETQYF. The CDR3 DNA is TGTGCCAGCAGTACGGGGTCCCAAGAGACCCAGTACTTC.